Given below is one T cell receptor (beta chain) in context. This specimen comes from a study of blood T cell repertoires in COVID-19. Germline loops: CDR1 MGHRA, CDR2 YSYEKL. V was pared by 0 bases and J by 4 bases, with 9 bases of the junction left unmatched. The CDR3 covers 16 residues. Only in-frame clones appear in the TCRdb table, and some are missing; sequencing was by immunoSEQ multiplex PCR. The data show about 77,000 clones, roughly four fifths seen once. This clonotype was sampled from a man between 65 and 85 years old with active or convalescent COVID-19. The rearrangement uses TRBV4-1 and TRBJ2-7; TRBD2 aligns across 7 bases. The sequenced sample was peripheral blood. This chain's CDR3 is CASSQDFWSGVYEQYF. CDR3 nucleotides: TGCGCCAGCAGCCAAGATTTTTGGAGCGGGGTATACGAGCAGTACTTC.